This T cell receptor beta chain was retrieved from a study of OX40 agonist ivuxolimab in advanced cancers. Across the whole study: Those treated in dose escalation had hepatocellular carcinoma, melanoma, renal cell cancer or head and neck cancer. Subjects had a mean age of about 60 years, with a range of roughly 20 to 79; about 83% were male.

Findings of the study overall: At 0.1 to 3.0 mg/kg and by week 6, clonal expansion occurred in CD4+ and CD8+ blood T cells.

Comments on this clone: Its antigen is not identified.

Data came from immunoSEQ multiplex PCR; TCRdb stores just in-frame clones and leaves some out. The sample lists tens of thousands of clones, roughly 84% occurring once. V shed 3 bases and J shed 2 bases, with 5 bases lying between them. This CDR3 is built from 12 residues. Germline V gene sequence: CDR1 KGHSH, CDR2 LQKENI. Patients who had autoimmune disease history or got systemic immunosuppression were left out. The TCR was taken from an adult with an advanced solid tumor such as melanoma, head and neck, liver or kidney cancer. Specimen: CD4+ or CD8+ T cells sorted from blood, collected in a trial of the OX40 agonist ivuxolimab. V and J are TRBV18 and TRBJ2-7; D perhaps matches TRBD1 (5 bases). The CDR3 reads CASSPDTYEQYF. In DNA form, the CDR3 reads TGTGCCAGCTCACCGGACACCTACGAGCAGTACTTC.